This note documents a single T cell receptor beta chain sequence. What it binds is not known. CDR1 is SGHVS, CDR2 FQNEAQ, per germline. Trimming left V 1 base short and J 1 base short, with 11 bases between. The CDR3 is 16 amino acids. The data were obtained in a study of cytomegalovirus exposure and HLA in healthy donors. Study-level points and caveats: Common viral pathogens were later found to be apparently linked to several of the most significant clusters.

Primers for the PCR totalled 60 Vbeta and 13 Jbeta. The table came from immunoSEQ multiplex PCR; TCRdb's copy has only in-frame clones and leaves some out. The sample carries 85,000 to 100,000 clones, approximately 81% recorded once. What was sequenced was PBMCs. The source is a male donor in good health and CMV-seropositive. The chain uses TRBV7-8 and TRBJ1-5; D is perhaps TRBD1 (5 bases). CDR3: CASSLVGGTSNQPQHF. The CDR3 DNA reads TGTGCCAGCAGCTTAGTGGGGGGAACGAGCAATCAGCCCCAGCATTTT.